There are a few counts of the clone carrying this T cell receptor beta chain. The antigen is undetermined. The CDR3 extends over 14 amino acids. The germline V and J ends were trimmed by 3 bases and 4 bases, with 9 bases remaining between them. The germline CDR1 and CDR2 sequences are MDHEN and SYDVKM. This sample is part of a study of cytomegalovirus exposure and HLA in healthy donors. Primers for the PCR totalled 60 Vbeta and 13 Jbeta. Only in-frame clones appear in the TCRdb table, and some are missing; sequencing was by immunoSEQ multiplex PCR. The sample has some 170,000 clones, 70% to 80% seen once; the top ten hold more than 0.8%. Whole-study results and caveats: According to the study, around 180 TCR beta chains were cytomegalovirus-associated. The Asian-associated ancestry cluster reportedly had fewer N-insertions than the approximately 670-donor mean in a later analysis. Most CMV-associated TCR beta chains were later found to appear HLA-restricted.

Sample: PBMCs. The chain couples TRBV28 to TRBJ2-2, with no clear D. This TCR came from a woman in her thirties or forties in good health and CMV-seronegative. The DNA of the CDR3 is TGTGCCAGCAGTTTGAGAGGTTTCACCGGGGAGCTGTTTTTT. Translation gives CASSLRGFTGELFF. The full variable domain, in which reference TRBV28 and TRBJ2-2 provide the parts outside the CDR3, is DVKVTQSSRYLVKRTGEKVFLECVQDMDHENMFWYRQDPGLGLRLIYFSYDVKMKEKGDIPEGYSVSREKKERFSLILESASTNQTSMYLCASSLRGFTGELFFGEGSRLTVL.